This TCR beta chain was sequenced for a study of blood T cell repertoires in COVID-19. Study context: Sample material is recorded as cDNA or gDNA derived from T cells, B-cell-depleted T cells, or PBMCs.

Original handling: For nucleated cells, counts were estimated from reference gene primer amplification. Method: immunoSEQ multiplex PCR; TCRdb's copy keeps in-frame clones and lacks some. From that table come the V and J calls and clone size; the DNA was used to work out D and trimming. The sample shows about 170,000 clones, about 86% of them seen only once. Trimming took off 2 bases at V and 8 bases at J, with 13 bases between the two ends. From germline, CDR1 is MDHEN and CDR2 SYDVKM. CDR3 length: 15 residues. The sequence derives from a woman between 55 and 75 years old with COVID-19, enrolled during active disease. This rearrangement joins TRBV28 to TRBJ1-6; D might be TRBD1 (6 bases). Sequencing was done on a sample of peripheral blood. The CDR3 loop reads CASSLRAGDYSPLHF. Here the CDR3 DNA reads TGTGCCAGCAGTTTAAGGGCAGGGGATTATTCACCCCTCCACTTT.